This T cell receptor beta chain was recorded in a study of cytomegalovirus exposure and HLA in healthy donors. Broader study findings: In a later analysis, an Asian-associated ancestry cluster reportedly showed fewer N-insertions than the approximately 700-donor mean. Sequencing probably produced one cluster of sequence variants that were highly shared.

The CDR3 spans 16 residues. Deletions cut 5 bases from V and 4 bases from J, with 17 bases between. The germline V gene encodes CDR1 MNHEY and CDR2 SMNVEV (reference sequence). The PCR made use of 60 Vbeta and 13 Jbeta primers. Some clones are missing from TCRdb's copy, which holds only in-frame ones; the method was immunoSEQ multiplex PCR. The repertoire holds 120,000 or so clones, with 83% as singletons. Remarks on this clone: Its antigen remains unknown.

The TCR was taken from a woman between 35 and 50 years old in good health and CMV-seropositive. Sequencing used PBMCs. The V call is TRBV27, the J call TRBJ2-2; the D gene is possibly TRBD2 (5 bases). CDR3 in DNA: TGTGCCAGCAGTCGCGCTGTGGGTGCGGGCACCGGGGAGCTGTTTTTT. This encodes CASSRAVGAGTGELFF.